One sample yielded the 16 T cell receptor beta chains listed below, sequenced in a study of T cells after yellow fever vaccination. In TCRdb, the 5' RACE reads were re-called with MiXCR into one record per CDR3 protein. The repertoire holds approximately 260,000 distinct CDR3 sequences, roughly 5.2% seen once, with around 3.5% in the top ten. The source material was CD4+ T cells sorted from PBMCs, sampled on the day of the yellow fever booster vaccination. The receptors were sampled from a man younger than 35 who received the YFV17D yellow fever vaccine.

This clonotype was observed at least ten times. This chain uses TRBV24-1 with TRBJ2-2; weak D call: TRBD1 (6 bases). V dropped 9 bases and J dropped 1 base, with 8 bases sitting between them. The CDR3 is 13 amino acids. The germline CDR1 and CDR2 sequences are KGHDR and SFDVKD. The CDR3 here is CATETGNTGELFF. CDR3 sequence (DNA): TGTGCCACCGAGACAGGGAACACCGGGGAGCTGTTTTTT.

Here the CDR3 reads CASSSGQNNQPQHF. DNA for the CDR3: TGTGCCAGCAGCAGTGGACAGAACAATCAGCCCCAGCATTTT. The rearrangement joins TRBV7-9 to TRBJ1-5; D perhaps matches TRBD1 (6 bases). V shed 5 bases and J shed 3 bases, with 11 bases lying between them. The CDR3 contains 14 residues. Per germline, CDR1 SEHNR and CDR2 FQNEAQ (reference sequence).

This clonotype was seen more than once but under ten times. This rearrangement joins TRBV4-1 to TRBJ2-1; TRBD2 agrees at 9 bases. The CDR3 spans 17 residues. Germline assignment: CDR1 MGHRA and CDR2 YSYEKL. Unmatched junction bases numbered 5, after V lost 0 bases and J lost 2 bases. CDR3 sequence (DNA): TGCGCCAGCAGCCAAGATCCTACTAGCGGGCCCTACAATGAGCAGTTCTTC. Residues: CASSQDPTSGPYNEQFF.

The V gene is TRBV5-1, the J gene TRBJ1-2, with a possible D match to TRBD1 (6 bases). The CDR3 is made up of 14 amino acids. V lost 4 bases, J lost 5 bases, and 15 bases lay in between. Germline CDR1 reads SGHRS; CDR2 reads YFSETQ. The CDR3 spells CASSALDSSYGYTF. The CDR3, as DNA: TGCGCCAGCAGCGCCTTGGACAGCTCATATGGCTACACCTTC.

The CDR3 bases are TGTGCCTGGAACCCAGGGTCTAACTATGGCTACACCTTC. It is translated as CAWNPGSNYGYTF. The chain employs TRBV30 and TRBJ1-2; D is perhaps TRBD1 (5 bases). Per germline, CDR1 GTSNPN and CDR2 SVGIG (reference sequence). V lost 4 bases to trimming and J lost 0 bases, with 9 bases between them. The CDR3 extends over 13 amino acids.

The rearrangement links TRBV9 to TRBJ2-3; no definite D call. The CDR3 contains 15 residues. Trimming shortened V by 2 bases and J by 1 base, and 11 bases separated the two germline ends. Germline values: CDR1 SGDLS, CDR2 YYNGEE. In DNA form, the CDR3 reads TGTGCCAGCAGCGTGGGCGGTACTGGCACAGATACGCAGTATTTT. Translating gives CASSVGGTGTDTQYF.

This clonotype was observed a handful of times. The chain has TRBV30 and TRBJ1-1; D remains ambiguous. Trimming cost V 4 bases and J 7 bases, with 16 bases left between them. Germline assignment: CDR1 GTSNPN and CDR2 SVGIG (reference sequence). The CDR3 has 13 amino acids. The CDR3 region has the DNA TGTGCCTGGATCCGGGATCGAGCCCGTGAAGCTTTCTTT. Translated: CAWIRDRAREAFF.

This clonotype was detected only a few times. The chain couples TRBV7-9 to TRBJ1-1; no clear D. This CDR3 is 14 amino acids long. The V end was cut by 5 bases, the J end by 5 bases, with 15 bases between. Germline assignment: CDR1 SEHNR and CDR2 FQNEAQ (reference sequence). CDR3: CASSTRSGRTEAFF. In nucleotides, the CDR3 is TGTGCCAGCAGCACACGCAGCGGGAGGACTGAAGCTTTCTTT.

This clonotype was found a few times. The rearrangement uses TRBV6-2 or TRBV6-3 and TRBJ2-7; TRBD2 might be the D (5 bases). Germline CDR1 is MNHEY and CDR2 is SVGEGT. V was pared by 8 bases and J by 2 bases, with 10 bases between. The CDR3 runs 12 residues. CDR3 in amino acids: CASGGSAYEQYV. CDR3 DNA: TGTGCCAGCGGTGGTAGCGCCTACGAGCAGTACGTC.

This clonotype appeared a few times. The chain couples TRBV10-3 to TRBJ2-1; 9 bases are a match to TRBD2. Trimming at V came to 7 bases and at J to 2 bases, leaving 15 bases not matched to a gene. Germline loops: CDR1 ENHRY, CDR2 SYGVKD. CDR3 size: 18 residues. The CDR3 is CAIKGAIGAGGTYNEQFF. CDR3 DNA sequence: TGTGCCATCAAGGGGGCTATCGGAGCGGGGGGAACCTACAATGAGCAGTTCTTC.

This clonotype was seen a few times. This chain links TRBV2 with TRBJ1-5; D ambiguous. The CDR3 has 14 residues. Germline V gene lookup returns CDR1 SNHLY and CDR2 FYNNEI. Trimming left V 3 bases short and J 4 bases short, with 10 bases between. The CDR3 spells CASSELNGNQPQHF. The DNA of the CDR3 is TGTGCCAGCAGTGAGCTAAACGGGAATCAGCCCCAGCATTTT.

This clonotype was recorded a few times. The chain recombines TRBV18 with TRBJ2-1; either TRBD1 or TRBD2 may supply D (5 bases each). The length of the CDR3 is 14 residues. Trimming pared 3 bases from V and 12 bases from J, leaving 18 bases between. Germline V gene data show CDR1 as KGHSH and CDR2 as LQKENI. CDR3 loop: CASSPGPGDAGQFF. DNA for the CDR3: TGTGCCAGCTCACCGGGGCCCGGGGATGCGGGGCAGTTCTTC.

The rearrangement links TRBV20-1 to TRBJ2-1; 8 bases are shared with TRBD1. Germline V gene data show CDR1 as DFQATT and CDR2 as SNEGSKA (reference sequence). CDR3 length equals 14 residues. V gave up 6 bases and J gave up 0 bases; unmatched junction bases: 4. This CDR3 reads CSAPTGGSYNEQFF. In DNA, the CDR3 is TGCAGTGCGCCCACAGGGGGCTCCTACAATGAGCAGTTCTTC.

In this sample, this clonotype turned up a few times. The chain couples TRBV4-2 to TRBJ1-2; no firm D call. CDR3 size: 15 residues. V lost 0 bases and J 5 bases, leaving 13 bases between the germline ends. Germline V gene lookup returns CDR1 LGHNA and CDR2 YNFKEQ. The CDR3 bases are TGTGCCAGCAGCCAAGATGTAGGCCATCGGTATGGCTACACCTTC. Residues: CASSQDVGHRYGYTF.

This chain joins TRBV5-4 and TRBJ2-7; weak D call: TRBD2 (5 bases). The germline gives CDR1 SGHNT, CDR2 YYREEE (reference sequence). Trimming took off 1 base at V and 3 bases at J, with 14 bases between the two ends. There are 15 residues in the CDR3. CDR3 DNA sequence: TGTGCCAGCAGCTTGAATCCTAGCAGCAGCTACGAGCAGTACTTC. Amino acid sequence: CASSLNPSSSYEQYF.

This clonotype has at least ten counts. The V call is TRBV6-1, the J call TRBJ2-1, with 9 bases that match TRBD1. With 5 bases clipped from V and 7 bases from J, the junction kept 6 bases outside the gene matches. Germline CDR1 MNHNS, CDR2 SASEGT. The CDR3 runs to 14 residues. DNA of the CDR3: TGTGCCAGCAGTACCCACAGGGGGCTTAATGAGCAGTTCTTC. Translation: CASSTHRGLNEQFF.